This record concerns one T cell receptor beta chain sequence. No antigen is known for it. The CDR3 is cut off 3 residues early in the read; its end comes from the germline J gene. Every participant had a single incident cervical HPV16 infection, and prevalent HPV16 infections were excluded. Cervical HPV DNA was detected with MY09/MY11 PCR, and genotyping was done by dot-blot hybridization. About 14 mL of heparinized blood was centrifuged, after which the buffy coat was aliquoted, frozen at -30 degrees C, and then stored at -80 degrees C. QIAGEN kits were used to extract genomic DNA from the buffy coat specimens. This entry comes from a study of T cells in women clearing cervical HPV infection listed by TCRdb under 2018. At the level of the whole study: The cases were 20 to 30 women with histologically confirmed HPV16-related CIN3 or worse, and 2 of those women had invasive cancers. The controls were 25 women whose single incident HPV16 infection cleared within 12 months with no development of precancer or cancer. Blood from cases was collected at the visit where the lesion was first found, while blood from controls was collected once the infection could no longer be detected. Among cases, blood sampling came a median of roughly 150 days after lesion detection, with an interquartile range of roughly 80 to 220 days. HLA typing was available for only a few women, so HLA type could not be excluded as a confounder. The exploratory proof-of-principle case-control study was nested within the Guanacaste HPV Natural History Study in Costa Rica and compared TCR repertoires across cervical HPV16 outcomes. Cases and controls were matched on year of sample collection and on age within five years. Cases had a median age of roughly 30 years compared with 38 for controls, and baseline characteristics showed no significant differences between the groups. The parent cohort enrolled roughly 10,000 women aged 18 or older in Guanacaste, Costa Rica, during about 1992 to 1994 and followed them for approximately 7 years. Quality controls consisted of five blinded duplicates per group, for a total of about 60 samples made up of 50 or so participants and about 10 replicates. On the study overall, not on this receptor specifically: Because the number of T cells per sample was unknown, the richness differences could reflect varying T-cell content rather than repertoire biology. TRBV6-7 relative abundance was lower in cases than in controls (0.11% versus 0.16%; Bonferroni P = 0.0008). Because of the cross-sectional design, the study could not determine whether the associations came before infection or resulted from infection, and neither effector/memory subsets nor HPV-specific T cells were isolated. Cases were distinguished from controls with an estimated AUC of about 0.78 by random forest classifiers combining richness and V gene abundances. TCR repertoire richness was significantly higher in CIN3+ cases than in controls across sequencing depths, while evenness did not differ.

V is pared back by 2 bases and J by 3 bases, with 10 bases lying between the germline termini. Counted from cysteine to phenylalanine, this CDR3 has 14 amino acids. The CDR3 was read in part: 33 bases, with the frame set at base 1. For CDR1 and CDR2, the germline V gene lists KGHSH and LQKENI. The immunoSEQ assay used multiplex PCR to amplify TCR beta CDR3 regions from an average of around 1,200 ng of genomic DNA per sample. To correct primer bias, the assay used a complete synthetic TCR repertoire to set an amplification baseline. The amplicons were sequenced on the Illumina platform. On the study's bioinformatics: Error correction of the sequences involved clustering with frequency ratios plus a modified nearest-neighbor algorithm, after which the sequences were analyzed in the immunoSEQ Analyzer using IMGT gene definitions. At each rarefaction depth, TCR richness and evenness were averaged over 20 rarefaction repeats, and samples with fewer sequences than the depth were excluded. Wilcoxon rank sum tests with FDR correction were used to compare relative abundances of V, D and J genes between the groups. In the blinded duplicates, the intraclass correlation was around 96% for TCR richness and averaged about 80% across over 65 gene segments. TCRdb stores this immuneACCESS table with in-frame sequences only. Part of the clones is absent; in the studies checked, under half of the shortfall reflects unresolved V genes, and no reason is known for the rest. The V and J calls and clone size are taken from that table; D and trimming were inferred from the DNA. The sample's own table lists about 40,000 clones. Of the sample, 6.5% to 8.5% falls within the top ten clones.

This TCR was recovered from a woman between 18 and 69 years old with a cervical HPV16 infection that either progressed to CIN3+ or cleared (not recorded which). The sample consisted of blood buffy coat. The chain joins TRBV18 to TRBJ1-1; possibly the D gene is TRBD1, per 5 matching bases. The CDR3 region: CASSPAREDTEAFF. CDR3 DNA, as far as it was read: TGTGCCAGCTCACCAGCCAGGGAAGACACTGAA.